Reported below is one T cell receptor beta chain. Per the original methods: Estimation of nucleated cell counts was performed using reference gene primer amplification. Produced via immunoSEQ multiplex PCR; TCRdb's table is partial and in-frame only. That table furnishes V, J and clone size, whereas the DNA furnished D and trimming. Among 200,000 to 300,000 clones, about four fifths were seen once, and the ten largest hold around 3.3%. The sample belongs to a study of blood T cell repertoires in COVID-19. This clonotype was obtained from a woman aged 18 to 35 with acute or convalescent COVID-19. Sequencing was carried out using peripheral blood.

CDR3 nucleotide sequence: TGTGCCAGCAGTCAAGCCTTTCAGGGGATCAATCAGCCCCAGCATTTT. Amino acid sequence: CASSQAFQGINQPQHF. The rearrangement links TRBV6-2 or TRBV6-3 to TRBJ1-5; D perhaps matches TRBD1 (6 bases). CDR3 length: 16 residues. Germline assignment: CDR1 MNHEY and CDR2 SVGEGT. Trimming shortened V by 5 bases and J by 3 bases, and 17 bases separated the two germline ends.